This T cell receptor beta chain was profiled in a study of blood T cell repertoires in COVID-19. The overall study: The United States, Italy and Spain were the sources of the acute and convalescent COVID-19 samples. The analysed material was cDNA or gDNA that came from T cells, B-cell-depleted T cells, or PBMCs.

V dropped 1 base and J dropped 0; count of bases not matched to a gene: 4. Germline values: CDR1 LNHNV, CDR2 YYDKDF (reference sequence). CDR3 size: 16 residues. In the authors' methods: Using reference gene primer amplification, nucleated cell counts were estimated. Libraries were prepared by immunoSEQ multiplex PCR; TCRdb keeps only in-frame clonotypes and omits some of them. D and trimming come from the DNA, and the V and J calls and clone size come from that table. This table has about 140,000 clones, 76% appearing once. The sequence was obtained from a man in his 60s with acute or convalescent COVID-19. The sequenced sample consisted of peripheral blood. V gene TRBV15 combines with J gene TRBJ2-3, with TRBD2 matching over 7 bases. The CDR3, as DNA: TGTGCCACCAGCAGAGCGCCTAGCGGAAGCACAGATACGCAGTATTTT. Protein: CATSRAPSGSTDTQYF. The entire variable domain, with the rest obtained from reference TRBV15 and TRBJ2-3, is as follows: DAMVIQNPRYQVTQFGKPVTLSCSQTLNHNVMYWYQQKSSQAPKLLFHYYDKDFNNEADTPDNFQSRRPNTSFCFLDIRSPGLGDTAMYLCATSRAPSGSTDTQYFGPGTRLTVL.